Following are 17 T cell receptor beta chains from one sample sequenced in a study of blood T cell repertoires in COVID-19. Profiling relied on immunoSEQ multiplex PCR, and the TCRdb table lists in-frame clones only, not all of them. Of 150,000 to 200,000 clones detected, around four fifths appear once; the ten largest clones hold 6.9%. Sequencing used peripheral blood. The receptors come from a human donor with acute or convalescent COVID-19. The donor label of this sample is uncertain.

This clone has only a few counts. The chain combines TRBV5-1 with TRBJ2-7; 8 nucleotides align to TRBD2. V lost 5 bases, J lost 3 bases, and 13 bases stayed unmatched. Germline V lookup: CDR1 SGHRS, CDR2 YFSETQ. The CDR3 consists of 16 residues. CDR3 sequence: CASRVAGNEHFYEQYF. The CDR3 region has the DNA TGCGCCAGCAGGGTAGCGGGAAATGAACACTTCTACGAGCAGTACTTC. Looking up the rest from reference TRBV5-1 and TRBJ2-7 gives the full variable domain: KAGVTQTPRYLIKTRGQQVTLSCSPISGHRSVSWYQQTPGQGLQFLFEYFSETQRNKGNFPGRFSGRQFSNSRSEMNVSTLELGDSALYLCASRVAGNEHFYEQYFGPGTRLTVT.

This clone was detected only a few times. The CDR3 nucleotides are TGCGCCAGCAGCTTCGGGACAGTCAGCAATCAGCCCCAGCATTTT. Translation gives CASSFGTVSNQPQHF. The chain links TRBV5-1 to TRBJ1-5; the match to TRBD1 covers 7 bases. With V trimmed by 2 bases and J by 1 base, 3 bases remained unmatched. The CDR3 has 15 amino acids. The germline gives CDR1 SGHRS, CDR2 YFSETQ.

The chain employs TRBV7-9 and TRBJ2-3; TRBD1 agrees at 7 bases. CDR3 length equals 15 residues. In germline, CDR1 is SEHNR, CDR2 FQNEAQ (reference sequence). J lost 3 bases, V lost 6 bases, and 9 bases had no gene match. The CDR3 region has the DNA TGTGCCAGCAGGATGACAGGGTTTGAGACAGATACGCAGTATTTT. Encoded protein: CASRMTGFETDTQYF.

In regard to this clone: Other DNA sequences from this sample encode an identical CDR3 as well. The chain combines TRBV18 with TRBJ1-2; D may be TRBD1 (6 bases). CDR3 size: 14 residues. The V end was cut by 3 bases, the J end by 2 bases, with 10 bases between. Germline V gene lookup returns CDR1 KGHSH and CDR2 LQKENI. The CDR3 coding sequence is TGTGCCAGCTCACCTCCCGGACAGAACTATGGCTACACCTTC. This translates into CASSPPGQNYGYTF.

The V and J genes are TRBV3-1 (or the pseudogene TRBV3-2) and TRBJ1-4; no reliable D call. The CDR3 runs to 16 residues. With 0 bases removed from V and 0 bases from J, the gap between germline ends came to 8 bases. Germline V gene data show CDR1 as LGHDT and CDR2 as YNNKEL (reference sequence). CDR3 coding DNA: TGTGCCAGCAGCCAAGATCTAGCCACAACTAATGAAAAACTGTTTTTT. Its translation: CASSQDLATTNEKLFF.

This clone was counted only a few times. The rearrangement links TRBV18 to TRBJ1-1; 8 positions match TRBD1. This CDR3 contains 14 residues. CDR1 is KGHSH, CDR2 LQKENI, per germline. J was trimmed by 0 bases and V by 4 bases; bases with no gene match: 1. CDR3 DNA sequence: TGTGCCAGCTCACAACAGGGGGTGAACACTGAAGCTTTCTTT. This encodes CASSQQGVNTEAFF. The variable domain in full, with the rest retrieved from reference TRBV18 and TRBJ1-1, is NAGVMQNPRHLVRRRGQEARLRCSPMKGHSHVYWYRQLPEEGLKFMVYLQKENIIDESGMPKERFSAEFPKEGPSILRIQQVVRGDSAAYFCASSQQGVNTEAFFGQGTRLTVV.

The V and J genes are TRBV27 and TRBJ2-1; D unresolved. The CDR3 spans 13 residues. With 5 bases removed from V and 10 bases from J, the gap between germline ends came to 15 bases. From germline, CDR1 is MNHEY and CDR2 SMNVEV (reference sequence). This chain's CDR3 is CASSPVPLQEQFF. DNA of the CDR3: TGTGCCAGCAGTCCTGTCCCCCTACAGGAGCAGTTCTTC.

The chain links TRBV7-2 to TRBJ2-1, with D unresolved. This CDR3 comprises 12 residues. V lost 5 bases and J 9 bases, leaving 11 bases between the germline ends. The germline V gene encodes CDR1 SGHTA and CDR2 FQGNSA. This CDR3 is CASSISPGEQFF. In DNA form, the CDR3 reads TGTGCCAGCAGCATTTCACCCGGTGAGCAGTTCTTC.

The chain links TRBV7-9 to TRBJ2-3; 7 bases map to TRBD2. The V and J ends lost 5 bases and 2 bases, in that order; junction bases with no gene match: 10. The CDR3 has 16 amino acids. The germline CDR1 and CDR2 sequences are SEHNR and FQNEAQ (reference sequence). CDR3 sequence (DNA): TGTGCCAGCAGCGAGGACCGGGCGGGAGACACAGATACGCAGTATTTT. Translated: CASSEDRAGDTDTQYF.

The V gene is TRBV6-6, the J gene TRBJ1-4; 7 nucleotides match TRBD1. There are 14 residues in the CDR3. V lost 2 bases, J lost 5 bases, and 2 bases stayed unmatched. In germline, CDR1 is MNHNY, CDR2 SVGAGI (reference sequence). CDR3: CASSYATGNEKLFF. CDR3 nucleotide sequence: TGTGCCAGCAGTTACGCGACAGGGAATGAAAAACTGTTTTTT.

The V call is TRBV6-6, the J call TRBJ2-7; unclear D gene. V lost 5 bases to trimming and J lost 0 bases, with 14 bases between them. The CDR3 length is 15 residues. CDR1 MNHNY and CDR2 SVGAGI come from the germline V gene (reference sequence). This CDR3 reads CASSRLGTNSYEQYF. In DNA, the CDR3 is TGTGCCAGCAGTAGACTCGGTACTAACTCCTACGAGCAGTACTTC.

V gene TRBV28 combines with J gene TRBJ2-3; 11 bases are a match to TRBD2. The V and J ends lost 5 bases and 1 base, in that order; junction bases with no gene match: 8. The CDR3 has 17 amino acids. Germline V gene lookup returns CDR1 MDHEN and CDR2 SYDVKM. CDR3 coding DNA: TGTGCCAGCAGTCAGGGGACTAGCGGACTAGGCACAGATACGCAGTATTTT. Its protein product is CASSQGTSGLGTDTQYF.

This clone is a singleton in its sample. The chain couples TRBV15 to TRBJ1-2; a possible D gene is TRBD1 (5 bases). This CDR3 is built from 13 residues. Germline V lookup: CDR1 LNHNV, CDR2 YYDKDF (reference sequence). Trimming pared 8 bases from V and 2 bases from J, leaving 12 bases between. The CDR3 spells CATASGQNYGYTF. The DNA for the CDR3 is TGTGCCACCGCGTCAGGGCAGAACTATGGCTACACCTTC.

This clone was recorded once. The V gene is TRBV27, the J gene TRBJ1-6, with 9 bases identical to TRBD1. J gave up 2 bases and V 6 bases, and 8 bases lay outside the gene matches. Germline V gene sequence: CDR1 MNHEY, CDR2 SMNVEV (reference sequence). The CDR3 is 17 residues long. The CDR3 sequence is CASRPDRGNTYNSPLHF. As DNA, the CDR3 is TGTGCCAGCAGACCGGACAGGGGTAATACCTATAATTCACCCCTCCACTTT.

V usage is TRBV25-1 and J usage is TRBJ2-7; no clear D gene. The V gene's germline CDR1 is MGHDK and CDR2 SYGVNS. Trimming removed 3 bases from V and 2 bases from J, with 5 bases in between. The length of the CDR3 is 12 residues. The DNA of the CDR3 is TGTGCCAGCAGTGACACTACCTACGAGCAGTACTTC. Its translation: CASSDTTYEQYF.

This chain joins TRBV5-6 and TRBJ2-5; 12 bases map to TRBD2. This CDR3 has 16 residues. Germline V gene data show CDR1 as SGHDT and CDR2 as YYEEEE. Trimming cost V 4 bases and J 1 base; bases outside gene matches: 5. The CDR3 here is CASSTGLAGRQETQYF. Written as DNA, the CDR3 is TGTGCCAGCAGCACCGGACTAGCGGGACGCCAAGAGACCCAGTACTTC.

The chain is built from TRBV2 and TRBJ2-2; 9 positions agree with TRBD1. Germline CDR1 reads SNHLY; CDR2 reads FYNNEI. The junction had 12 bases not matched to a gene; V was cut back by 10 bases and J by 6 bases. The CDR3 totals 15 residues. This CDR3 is CATGEGTGFSGELFF. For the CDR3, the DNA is TGTGCCACCGGAGAGGGGACAGGGTTCTCCGGGGAGCTGTTTTTT.